This paragraph covers one T cell receptor beta chain sequence. By its share of the sample, this clonotype is medium-sized (0.01 to 0.1%). This receptor's antigen is unknown. Per-base quality was not reported, and no clone a single base away is much larger than it. This entry is derived from a study of read filtering for tumor transcriptome and immune sequencing (dated by TCRdb to the early 2020s). Broadly, across the study: Of the patients in the cohort, fewer than 20 were male and 14 to 15 were female, and their mean age was roughly 68 years, with a range of about 47 to 80. After DNase treatment, whole-transcriptome libraries were prepared with the TruSeq RNA Access Library Prep Kit. Using the same bone marrow samples, the study ran both targeted immune repertoire sequencing and bulk whole-transcriptome sequencing and then compared the TCR repertoires from each method. By revised international staging, eight or nine patients were R-ISS I, about 15 were R-ISS II and over 5 were R-ISS III. TCR-region mapped reads per sample ranged from about 3.5 to 11 million with IR-seq versus only about 85 to 1273 with RNA-seq. One main goal was a read-filtering strategy for immune repertoire data, in particular deciding whether clonotypes backed by only one read should be removed.

Starting from approximately 0.4 ug RNA, TCR libraries were constructed with the Immunoverse kit using molecular barcoded adaptors that cover the alpha/delta and beta/gamma chains. TCR library preparation was performed with the same RNA that was used for transcriptome sequencing. An Illumina HiSeq 4000 with 2 x 150 cycles was used to sequence the TCR libraries. Processing in the source paper ran as follows. With MiXCR, TCR reads were aligned to human V, D, J and C references and assembled into CDR3 clonotypes, with quality filtering and error correction included. Clonotype counts and gene usage diversity were analyzed with the tcR package in R. Raw mapping reads were checked after the RNA-seq reads had been mapped by STAR aligner version 2.5.3a onto the human GRCh37 genome. IR-seq fastq files were randomly downsampled with Seqtk 1.3 to test the effect of sequencing depth on detected clonotypes. The public reads were run again by TCRdb, first through fastp at Q25 and then through MiXCR, and only productive beta chains were kept. Every entry covers one CDR3 protein and lists the most common genes and DNA from its rows. Clone size and V and J calls follow TCRdb, not the original study. This sample holds about 5,700 distinct CDR3 sequences; roughly 20% were observed only once. Around a fifth of the sample is held by the ten biggest clonotypes.

Every patient had bone marrow sampled at the time of active disease. Isolation of bone marrow mononuclear cells was performed by Ficoll-Hypaque density gradient centrifugation. Myeloma plasma cells were removed and CD138-negative cells were obtained by negative selection following labeling with CD138 magnetic microbeads on a MACS separator. The purity of the isolated cells was checked by flow cytometry with CD138 antibodies on an Attune NxT. Total RNA was extracted using TRIzol reagent and was quantified on a NanoDrop spectrophotometer. Paired RNA-seq and IR-seq were performed on the CD138-negative bone marrow sample of each patient. The V end loses 5 bases and the J end loses 0 bases, and a stretch of 11 bases separates them. CDR1 is given as SQVTM and CDR2 as ANQGSEA, both from the germline V gene. CDR3 length: 15 amino acids, cysteine to phenylalanine. CDR3 DNA is the only sequence kept; it has 45 bases, read in frame from the first base.

The investigation overall reported the following: Single-read clonotypes made up roughly 82% of clonotypes but about 3.2% of total reads in IR-seq, and 70% to 75% of clonotypes and roughly 45% of reads in RNA-seq. The sorted CD138-negative fraction was composed of a mixed bone marrow immune population rather than of purified T cells. Clonotypes were captured by IR-seq at much higher depth and more reliably than by RNA-seq, and smaller IR-seq throughput was sufficient for identification of most shared clonotypes. Removing single-read clonotypes increased the correlation between IR-seq and RNA-seq shared clonotype proportions.

The sequenced sample was a population of CD138-negative cells sorted from bone marrow. The sample's cell subset or site, from its label and the paper: bone marrow mononuclear cells depleted of CD138+ plasma/myeloma cells by negative magnetic selection. The sequence links TRBV29-1 to TRBJ2-6; no D segment can be confidently identified. This receptor was taken from a donor aged 40 or older with multiple myeloma. The DNA sequence is TGCAGCGTTCTATATATTCTCTCTGGGGCCAACGTCCTGACTTTC. This gives the protein CSVLYILSGANVLTF.